This TCR beta chain came from a study of blood T cell repertoires in COVID-19 (dated by TCRdb to about 2020). The study in broad terms: Collaborator samples came from the United States, Italy and Spain and covered acute and convalescent phases of COVID-19. The dataset comprised deeply sampled blood TCRbeta repertoires from subjects exposed to, actively infected with, or recovered from COVID-19. Where available, HLA class I and class II types were taken from metadata supplied by the sample provider and were not determined by assay-based typing. The samples were drawn from the first 160 participants of the ongoing ImmuneRACE study and from 1,254 subjects provided by 6 global collaborators. The prospective study material was composed of cDNA or gDNA derived from T cells, B-cell-depleted T cells, or PBMCs. A freely available public database, intended as a resource for researchers studying the immune response to SARS-CoV-2, is where the repertoires were released. A de-identified subject ID, COVID-19 status, age in years and sex were almost always included in the sample metadata. The paper as a whole reports these results and caveats: The quantity of clinical and demographic metadata differed by source and by participant and was supplied without curation.

The V and J ends are trimmed by 0 bases and 9 bases, leaving 16 bases between them. The CDR3, from cysteine to phenylalanine, totals 15 residues. The sequence is cut down to CDR3 DNA, 45 bases in frame from base 1. CDR1 and CDR2, looked up from the germline V gene, are SGHDT and YYEEEE. TCRbeta CDR3 regions were amplified from genomic DNA using the immunoSEQ Assay, a bias-controlled multiplex PCR. The published analysis was carried out like this. Within the assay, amplification of reference gene primers was used to estimate how many nucleated cells each sample contained. To quantify the absolute abundance of each unique TCRbeta CDR3 rearrangement, sequence reads were collapsed and filtered. Productive Simpson clonality was computed per sample as the square root of Simpson's diversity index over productive rearrangements. TCRdb took this table from immuneACCESS and kept in-frame rearrangements with V and J called. Such tables lack part of the clones; where checked against another copy, unresolved V genes explain under half of the gap, and the rest is unexplained. For V, J and clone size, that table is used; D and trimming come from the DNA. In this sample the table shows hundreds of thousands of clones, roughly 84% of which occur a single time. Approximately 1.3% of the sample is in the top ten clones.

Enrolling through a virtual design, the prospective study's participants ranged in age from about 18 to 89 years and lived across roughly 23 United States geographic areas. Cohort assignment in the prospective study relied on participant-reported clinical history from a screening survey and a study questionnaire. Exposed participants had been in contact, within 2 weeks of entering the study, with a person who had a PCR-confirmed or clinician-diagnosed case of COVID-19. Each participant in the prospective study had whole blood, serum and a nasopharyngeal or oropharyngeal swab collected by mobile phlebotomists. Additional blood draws and questionnaires over an approximately two-month period could optionally be provided by prospective study participants. Before DNA extraction, prospective study blood samples were shipped either frozen or at room temperature. As regards this clone: This clone's antigen is unknown. No qualities accompany the bases; no much larger clone lies one base away.

The source of this sequence is a woman between 18 and 29 years old who had been exposed to COVID-19. This chain is built from TRBV5-6 and TRBJ1-5; TRBD1 could be the D gene, as 6 bases match. Sequenced input: PBMCs or T cells enriched from blood (not recorded which). Here is the DNA: TGTGCCAGCAGCTTGGGGGGGCGCGAAGTGATGCCCCAGCATTTT. This encodes CASSLGGREVMPQHF.